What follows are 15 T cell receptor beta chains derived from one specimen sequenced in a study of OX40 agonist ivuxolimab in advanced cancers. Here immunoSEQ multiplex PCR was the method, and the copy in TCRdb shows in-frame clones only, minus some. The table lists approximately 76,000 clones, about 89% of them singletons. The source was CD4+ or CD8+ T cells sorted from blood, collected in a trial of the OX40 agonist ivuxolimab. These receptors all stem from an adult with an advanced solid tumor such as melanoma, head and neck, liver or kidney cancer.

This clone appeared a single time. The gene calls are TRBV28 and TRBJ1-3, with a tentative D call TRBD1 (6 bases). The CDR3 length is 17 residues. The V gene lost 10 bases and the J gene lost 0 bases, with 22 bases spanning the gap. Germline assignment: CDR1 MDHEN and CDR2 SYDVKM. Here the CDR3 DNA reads TGTGCCATCCATCGAGGGGGGACCCCATACTCTGGAAACACCATATATTTT. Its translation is CAIHRGGTPYSGNTIYF.

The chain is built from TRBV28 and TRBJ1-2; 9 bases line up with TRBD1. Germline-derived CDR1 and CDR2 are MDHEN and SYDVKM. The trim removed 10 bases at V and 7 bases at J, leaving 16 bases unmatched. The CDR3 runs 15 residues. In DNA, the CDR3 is TGTGCCACCCAGCCGGCCGGGACAGGGAGTGGTGGCTACACCTTC. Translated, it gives CATQPAGTGSGGYTF.

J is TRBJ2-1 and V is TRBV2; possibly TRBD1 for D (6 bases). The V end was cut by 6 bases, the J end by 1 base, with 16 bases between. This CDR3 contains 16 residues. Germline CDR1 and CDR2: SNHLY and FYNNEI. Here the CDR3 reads CASSIQGFPSYNEQFF. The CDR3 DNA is TGTGCCAGCAGCATACAGGGTTTTCCTTCCTACAATGAGCAGTTCTTC.

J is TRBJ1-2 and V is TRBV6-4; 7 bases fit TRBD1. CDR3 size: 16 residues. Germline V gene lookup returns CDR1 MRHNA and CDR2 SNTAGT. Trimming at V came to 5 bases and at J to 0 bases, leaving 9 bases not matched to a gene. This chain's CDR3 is CASSPPGQRSNYGYTF. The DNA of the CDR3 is TGTGCCAGCAGTCCTCCGGGACAGAGATCTAACTATGGCTACACCTTC.

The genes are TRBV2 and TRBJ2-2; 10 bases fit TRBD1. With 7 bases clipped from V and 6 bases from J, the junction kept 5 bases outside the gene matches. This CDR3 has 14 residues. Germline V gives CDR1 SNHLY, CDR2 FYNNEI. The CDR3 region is CASIATGGPGELFF. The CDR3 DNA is TGTGCCAGCATAGCGACAGGGGGCCCCGGGGAGCTGTTTTTT.

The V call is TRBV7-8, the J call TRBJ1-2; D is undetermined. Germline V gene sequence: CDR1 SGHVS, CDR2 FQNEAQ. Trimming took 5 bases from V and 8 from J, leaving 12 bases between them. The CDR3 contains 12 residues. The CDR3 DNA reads TGTGCCAGCAGCCCAGGACTCCCGGGCTACACCTTC. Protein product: CASSPGLPGYTF.

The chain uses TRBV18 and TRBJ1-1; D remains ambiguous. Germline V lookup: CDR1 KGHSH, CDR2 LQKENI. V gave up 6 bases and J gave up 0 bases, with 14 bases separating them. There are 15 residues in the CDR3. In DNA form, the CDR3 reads TGTGCCAGCTCCCCCTCCTACAGTTTGAACACTGAAGCTTTCTTT. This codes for CASSPSYSLNTEAFF. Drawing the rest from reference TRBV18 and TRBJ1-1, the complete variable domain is NAGVMQNPRHLVRRRGQEARLRCSPMKGHSHVYWYRQLPEEGLKFMVYLQKENIIDESGMPKERFSAEFPKEGPSILRIQQVVRGDSAAYFCASSPSYSLNTEAFFGQGTRLTVV.

Written as DNA, the CDR3 is TGTGCCAGCAGCTTTTATCCACAGGGGGACACTGAAGCTTTCTTT. This translates into CASSFYPQGDTEAFF. The chain carries TRBV7-9 and TRBJ1-1; 8 bases line up with TRBD1. The CDR3 consists of 15 residues. CDR1 is SEHNR, CDR2 FQNEAQ, per germline (reference sequence). Unmatched junction bases numbered 6, after V lost 3 bases and J lost 3 bases.

CDR3 bases: TGTGCCAGCAGCTTAACTAGCGGGAGCGGGTACGAGCAGTACTTC. Translating it yields CASSLTSGSGYEQYF. This chain links TRBV7-3 with TRBJ2-7; 9 positions agree with TRBD2. From germline, CDR1 is SGHTA and CDR2 FQGTGA. The CDR3 runs 15 residues. V lost 0 bases and J lost 4; bases outside the gene matches: 4. The variable domain in full, completed from reference TRBV7-3 and TRBJ2-7, reads GAGVSQTPSNKVTEKGKYVELRCDPISGHTALYWYRQSLGQGPEFLIYFQGTGAADDSGLPNDRFFAVRPEGSVSTLKIQRTERGDSAVYLCASSLTSGSGYEQYFGPGTRLTVT.

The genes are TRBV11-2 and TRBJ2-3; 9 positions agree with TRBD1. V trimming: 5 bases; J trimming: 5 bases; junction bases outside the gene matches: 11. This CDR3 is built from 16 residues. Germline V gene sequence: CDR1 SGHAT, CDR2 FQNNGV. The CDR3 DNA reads TGTGCCAGCAGCCCCCGGGACAGGGCCTTGGGAGATACGCAGTATTTT. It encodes CASSPRDRALGDTQYF.

CDR3 nucleotide sequence: TGTGCCAGCAGCGTTAAACCGGGACTAGCGGCTACCTCGAACACCGGGGAGCTGTTTTTT. This translates into CASSVKPGLAATSNTGELFF. The gene calls are TRBV9 and TRBJ2-2, with 11 bases lining up with TRBD2. The CDR3 extends over 20 amino acids. Losses at the gene ends were 2 bases for V and 0 bases for J; bases not matched to a gene: 12. Germline CDR1 is SGDLS and CDR2 is YYNGEE.

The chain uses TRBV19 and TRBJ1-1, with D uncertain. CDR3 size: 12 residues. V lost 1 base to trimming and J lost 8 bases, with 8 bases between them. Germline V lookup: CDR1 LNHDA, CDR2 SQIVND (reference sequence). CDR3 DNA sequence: TGTGCCAGTAGTATAGGTGGAGGGGAAGCTTTCTTT. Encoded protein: CASSIGGGEAFF.

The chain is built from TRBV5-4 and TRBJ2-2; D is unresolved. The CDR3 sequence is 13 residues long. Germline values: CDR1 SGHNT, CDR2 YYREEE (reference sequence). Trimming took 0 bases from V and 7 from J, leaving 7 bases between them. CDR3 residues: CASSLGSDGELFF. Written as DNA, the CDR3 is TGTGCCAGCAGCTTGGGTTCCGACGGGGAGCTGTTTTTT.

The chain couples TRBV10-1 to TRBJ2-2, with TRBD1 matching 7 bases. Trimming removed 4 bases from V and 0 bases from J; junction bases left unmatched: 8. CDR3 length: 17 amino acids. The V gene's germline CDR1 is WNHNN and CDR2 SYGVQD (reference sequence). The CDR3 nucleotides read TGCGCCAGCAGTGGGGCACCGGGACAGACGAACACCGGGGAGCTGTTTTTT. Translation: CASSGAPGQTNTGELFF.

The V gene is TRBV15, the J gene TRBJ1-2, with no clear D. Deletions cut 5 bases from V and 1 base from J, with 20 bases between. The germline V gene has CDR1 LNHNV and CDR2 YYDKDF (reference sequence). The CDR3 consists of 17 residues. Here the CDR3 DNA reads TGTGCCACCAGCGAAGGACTTACCTTTGGCGATAACTATGGCTACACCTTC. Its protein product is CATSEGLTFGDNYGYTF.